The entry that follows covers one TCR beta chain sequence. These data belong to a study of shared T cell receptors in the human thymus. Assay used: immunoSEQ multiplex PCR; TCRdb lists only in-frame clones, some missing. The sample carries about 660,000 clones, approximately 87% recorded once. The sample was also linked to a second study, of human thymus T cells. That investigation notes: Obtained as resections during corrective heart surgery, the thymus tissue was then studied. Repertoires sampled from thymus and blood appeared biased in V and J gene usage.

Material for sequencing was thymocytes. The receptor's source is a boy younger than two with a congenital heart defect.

CDR3 protein: CASSQDLSTSGGRISYEQYF. The CDR3 coding sequence is TGCGCCAGCAGCCAAGATTTGAGTACTAGCGGGGGGCGAATCTCCTACGAGCAGTACTTC. V usage is TRBV4-1 and J usage is TRBJ2-7; the match to TRBD2 covers 12 bases. In germline, CDR1 is MGHRA, CDR2 YSYEKL. The CDR3 runs to 20 residues. Trimming took 0 bases from V and 0 from J; bases not matched to a gene: 12.